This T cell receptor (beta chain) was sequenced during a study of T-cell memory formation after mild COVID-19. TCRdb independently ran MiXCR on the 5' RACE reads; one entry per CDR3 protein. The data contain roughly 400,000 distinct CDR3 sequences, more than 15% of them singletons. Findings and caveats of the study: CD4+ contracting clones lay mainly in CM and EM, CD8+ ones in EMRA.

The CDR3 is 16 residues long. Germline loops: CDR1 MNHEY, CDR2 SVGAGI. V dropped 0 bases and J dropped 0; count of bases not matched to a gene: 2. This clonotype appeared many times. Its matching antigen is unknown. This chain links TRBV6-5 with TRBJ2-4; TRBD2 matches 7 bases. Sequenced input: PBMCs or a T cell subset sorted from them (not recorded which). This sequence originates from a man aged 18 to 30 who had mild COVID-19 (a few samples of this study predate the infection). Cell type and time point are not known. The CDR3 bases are TGTGCCAGCAGTTACTCCTCGGGGGGAGCCAAAAACATTCAGTACTTC. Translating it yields CASSYSSGGAKNIQYF.